Shown below are 20 T cell receptor beta chains from a single sample sequenced in a study of human thymus T cells. TCRdb's table, derived via immunoSEQ multiplex PCR, lists solely in-frame clones and lacks some. Here the sample spans roughly 86,000 clones, just over 95% being singletons. During corrective heart surgery, resections were taken, and the thymus tissue came from them. The sample taken for sequencing was thymus tissue. The receptors come from a boy under three years old with a congenital heart defect but otherwise immunologically healthy.

V is TRBV28 and J is TRBJ1-2; D remains unclear. This CDR3 has 13 residues. Per the germline V gene, CDR1 is MDHEN and CDR2 is SYDVKM. Trimming removed 6 bases at V and 4 bases at J, with 12 bases between. The CDR3: CASSPVTAYGYTF. The DNA of the CDR3 is TGTGCCAGCAGCCCAGTGACGGCCTATGGCTACACCTTC.

V is TRBV4-1 and J is TRBJ1-4; D is possibly TRBD1 (5 bases). The CDR3 contains 14 residues. Trimming removed 6 bases from V and 4 bases from J, with 12 bases in between. From germline, CDR1 is MGHRA and CDR2 YSYEKL. The CDR3 loop is CASSPDSFNEKLFF. The CDR3 DNA reads TGCGCCAGCAGTCCTGACAGCTTTAATGAAAAACTGTTTTTT.

The chain links TRBV15 to TRBJ2-5; D uncertain. The CDR3 length is 12 residues. Germline assignment: CDR1 LNHNV and CDR2 YYDKDF (reference sequence). Trimming took off 1 base at V and 5 bases at J, with 5 bases between the two ends. The CDR3 sequence: CATSRARETQYF. CDR3 DNA sequence: TGTGCCACCAGCAGAGCGAGGGAGACCCAGTACTTC. Complete variable domain (other parts from reference TRBV15 and TRBJ2-5): DAMVIQNPRYQVTQFGKPVTLSCSQTLNHNVMYWYQQKSSQAPKLLFHYYDKDFNNEADTPDNFQSRRPNTSFCFLDIRSPGLGDTAMYLCATSRARETQYFGPGTRLLVL.

V gene TRBV15 combines with J gene TRBJ1-1, with 11 bases that match TRBD1. This CDR3 has 17 amino acids. V lost 0 bases and J lost 5; bases outside the gene matches: 8. In germline, CDR1 is LNHNV, CDR2 YYDKDF (reference sequence). The CDR3 DNA sequence: TGTGCCACCAGCAGAGAGGGGACAGGGGGTCGGTGGACTGAAGCTTTCTTT. Its translation: CATSREGTGGRWTEAFF.

This chain connects TRBV7-2 to TRBJ1-2; D may be TRBD1 (5 bases). The CDR3 loop spans 12 amino acids. Germline-derived CDR1 and CDR2 are SGHTA and FQGNSA. Trimming removed 4 bases at V and 8 bases at J, with 11 bases between. The CDR3 protein is CASSSSRGGYTF. Written as DNA, the CDR3 is TGTGCCAGCAGCTCGTCGAGGGGCGGCTACACCTTC.

This rearrangement joins TRBV15 to TRBJ2-7; 12 positions agree with TRBD2. Trimming took 5 bases from V and 2 from J; bases not matched to a gene: 25. The CDR3 totals 22 residues. Looked up from germline, CDR1 is LNHNV and CDR2 is YYDKDF (reference sequence). The CDR3 region has the DNA TGTGCCACCAGCCCACGGGGGGGACTAGCGGGCGGTATCCACGATCCTACCTACGAGCAGTACTTC. Translating it yields CATSPRGGLAGGIHDPTYEQYF.

The chain carries TRBV4-3 and TRBJ1-5; D call uncertain. V shed 0 bases and J shed 5 bases, with 20 bases lying between them. Germline-derived CDR1 and CDR2 are LGHNA and YSLEER. The CDR3 sequence is 18 residues long. CDR3 amino acids: CASSQETMDFRNYQPQHF. Written as DNA, the CDR3 is TGCGCCAGCAGCCAAGAAACTATGGACTTCCGGAATTATCAGCCCCAGCATTTT.

V gene TRBV28 combines with J gene TRBJ2-7, with TRBD1 matching 8 bases. V shed 10 bases and J 1 base; nucleotides not matched to a gene: 6. This CDR3 is built from 13 residues. Germline-derived CDR1 and CDR2 are MDHEN and SYDVKM. The CDR3 is CATRGPWSYEQYF. The CDR3 DNA sequence: TGTGCCACCAGGGGGCCTTGGTCCTACGAGCAGTACTTC. Using reference TRBV28 and TRBJ2-7 for the parts outside the CDR3, the full variable domain is DVKVTQSSRYLVKRTGEKVFLECVQDMDHENMFWYRQDPGLGLRLIYFSYDVKMKEKGDIPEGYSVSREKKERFSLILESASTNQTSMYLCATRGPWSYEQYFGPGTRLTVT.

CDR3: CASTPAPAGLALGETQYF. In DNA form, the CDR3 reads TGTGCCAGCACCCCCGCTCCCGCGGGACTAGCGTTGGGAGAGACCCAGTACTTC. The chain uses TRBV7-2 and TRBJ2-5; 10 bases agree with TRBD2. V lost 7 bases to trimming and J lost 4 bases; unmatched junction nucleotides: 18. This CDR3 is 18 amino acids long. The germline gives CDR1 SGHTA, CDR2 FQGNSA.

The rearrangement joins TRBV27 to TRBJ2-5, with 10 positions matching TRBD2. The CDR3 contains 16 residues. Germline V gene data show CDR1 as MNHEY and CDR2 as SMNVEV (reference sequence). The ends lost 6 bases at V and 1 base at J; junction bases unmatched: 8. The CDR3, as DNA: TGTGCCAGCAGACGAAGGGTAGCGGGGGGCCAAGAGACCCAGTACTTC. Its translation: CASRRRVAGGQETQYF.

The chain joins TRBV6-1 to TRBJ2-7, with 7 positions matching TRBD1. CDR1 is MNHNS and CDR2 is SASEGT in the germline V gene. This CDR3 comprises 14 residues. V lost 4 bases and J lost 6; bases outside the gene matches: 9. The CDR3 is CASSATGARGEQYF. The CDR3 region has the DNA TGTGCCAGCAGTGCCACAGGGGCCCGAGGCGAGCAGTACTTC.

The chain recombines TRBV6-1 with TRBJ2-5; D is unresolved. Per germline, CDR1 MNHNS and CDR2 SASEGT. Trimming shortened V by 1 base and J by 1 base, and 10 bases separated the two germline ends. This CDR3 spans 15 amino acids. The CDR3 protein is CASSEETGPQETQYF. In DNA, the CDR3 is TGTGCCAGCAGTGAAGAAACCGGTCCCCAAGAGACCCAGTACTTC.

The CDR3 DNA reads TGCGCCAGCAGCCGAAGAGGGTGGGGAATGGGCTATGGCTACACCTTC. Its protein product is CASSRRGWGMGYGYTF. This chain links TRBV4-1 with TRBJ1-2; no reliable D call. The CDR3 extends over 16 amino acids. Looked up from germline, CDR1 is MGHRA and CDR2 is YSYEKL. The germline V and J ends were trimmed by 4 bases and 4 bases, with 19 bases remaining between them.

This clone was seen only once. The rearrangement links TRBV27 to TRBJ1-1; a possible D gene is TRBD1 (5 bases). The CDR3 extends over 14 amino acids. V was cut by 5 bases and J by 5 bases, with 15 bases left in between. CDR1 is MNHEY and CDR2 is SMNVEV in the germline V gene (reference sequence). The CDR3 loop reads CASSPRDDRTEAFF. The CDR3 region has the DNA TGTGCCAGCAGTCCCCGGGACGACCGAACTGAAGCTTTCTTT.

The chain carries TRBV28 and TRBJ2-3; D tentatively reads TRBD1 or TRBD2 (5 bases each). V gave up 0 bases and J gave up 1 base, with 23 bases separating them. The CDR3 runs 20 residues. The germline CDR1 and CDR2 sequences are MDHEN and SYDVKM. This chain's CDR3 is CASSLCFLRGEDFGTDTQYF. The CDR3 DNA reads as TGTGCCAGCAGTTTATGCTTTCTGAGGGGCGAGGATTTTGGCACAGATACGCAGTATTTT.

The chain employs TRBV5-1 and TRBJ2-4; no definite D call. The CDR3 consists of 14 residues. Trimming took 3 bases from V and 0 from J, leaving 7 bases between them. From germline, CDR1 is SGHRS and CDR2 YFSETQ. CDR3 region: CASSWSLAKNIQYF. As DNA, the CDR3 is TGCGCCAGCAGCTGGTCTTTAGCCAAAAACATTCAGTACTTC.

V is TRBV30 and J is TRBJ1-3; perhaps TRBD1 as D (6 bases). Germline values: CDR1 GTSNPN, CDR2 SVGIG (reference sequence). V dropped 2 bases and J dropped 0 bases, with 20 bases sitting between them. The CDR3 loop spans 18 amino acids. The CDR3 loop reads CAWSKPRDNSFSGNTIYF. Written as DNA, the CDR3 is TGTGCCTGGAGTAAACCGCGGGACAACTCCTTCTCTGGAAACACCATATATTTT.

The J gene is TRBJ2-2, the V gene TRBV5-5, with 9 bases aligning to TRBD1. The CDR3 spans 17 residues. The V gene end was trimmed by 4 bases and the J gene end by 7 bases; junction bases not matched to a gene: 14. Germline V gene sequence: CDR1 SGHKS, CDR2 YYEKEE (reference sequence). CDR3 bases: TGTGCCAGCAGCCTCACCCTTGGACAGGGGAGGATCGGGGAGCTGTTTTTT. Amino acid sequence: CASSLTLGQGRIGELFF.

V is TRBV14 and J is TRBJ2-3, with D uncertain. Trimming pared 0 bases from V and 2 bases from J, leaving 12 bases between. CDR1 SGHDN and CDR2 FVKESK come from the germline V gene. The CDR3 runs 16 residues. CDR3 DNA: TGTGCCAGCAGCCAAGACGGTCTGGGCAACACAGATACGCAGTATTTT. Translated: CASSQDGLGNTDTQYF.

V is TRBV5-6 and J is TRBJ2-3; 7 bases map to TRBD1. Trimming cost V 4 bases and J 1 base; bases outside gene matches: 9. Germline loops: CDR1 SGHDT, CDR2 YYEEEE. The CDR3 length is 16 residues. For the CDR3, the DNA is TGTGCCAGCAGCGACCCGGACAGGCGACGCACAGATACGCAGTATTTT. This translates into CASSDPDRRRTDTQYF.